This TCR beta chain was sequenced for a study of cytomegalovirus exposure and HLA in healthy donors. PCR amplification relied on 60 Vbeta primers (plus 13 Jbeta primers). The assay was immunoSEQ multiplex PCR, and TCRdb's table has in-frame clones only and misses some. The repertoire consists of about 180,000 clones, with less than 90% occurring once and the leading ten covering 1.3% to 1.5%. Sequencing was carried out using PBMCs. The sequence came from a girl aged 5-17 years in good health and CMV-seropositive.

The CDR3 DNA follows: TGCGCCAGCAGTGGACGAAGCGGGAGATCTGCCGGGGAGCTGTTTTTT. As protein: CASSGRSGRSAGELFF. The V call is TRBV10-1, the J call TRBJ2-2; TRBD2 matches at 8 bases. From germline, CDR1 is WNHNN and CDR2 SYGVQD (reference sequence). The CDR3 runs 16 residues. Trimming cost V 4 bases and J 6 bases; bases outside gene matches: 10.